The 7 T cell receptor beta chains presented below share a single source sample, sequenced in a study of shared clonotypes between healthy human individuals. Produced via immunoSEQ multiplex PCR; TCRdb's table is partial and in-frame only. The sample records approximately 2.5 million clones, more than 85% being singletons. Sequenced input: naive CD4+ T cells from PBMCs. Indicated subset: CD45RA+ positively selected. These TCRs come from a man between 18 and 35 years old in good health. Some clones in this sample may be carry-over from other donors' samples.

This chain uses TRBV18 with TRBJ2-1, with 16 bases aligning to TRBD2. The germline V gene has CDR1 KGHSH and CDR2 LQKENI. V trimming: 3 bases; J trimming: 7 bases; junction bases outside the gene matches: 6. CDR3 length: 17 amino acids. CDR3 in amino acids: CASSPEGLAGGPNEQFF. Here the CDR3 DNA reads TGTGCCAGCTCACCCGAGGGACTAGCGGGAGGGCCGAATGAGCAGTTCTTC.

V usage is TRBV21-1 and J usage is TRBJ1-1; the tabulated D call, TRBD1, remains unverified against the DNA. TRBV21-1 counts as a pseudogene. The CDR3 covers 19 residues. Here the CDR3 reads CASSKFPPPVTGLEAEAFF. The CDR3 nucleotides read TGTGCCAGCAGCAAATTCCCCCCACCCGTTACAGGGCTAGAGGCTGAAGCTTTCTTT.

This clone was observed a single time. At the DNA level, this CDR3 is encoded by other sequences in the same sample as well. The CDR3 sequence: CASSPRLGSYNEQFF. The DNA for the CDR3 is TGTGCCAGCAGCCCCCGACTGGGCTCCTACAATGAGCAGTTCTTC. The chain employs TRBV11-3 and TRBJ2-1; no firm D call. Germline V gene sequence: CDR1 SGHNT, CDR2 YENEEA. The CDR3 is 15 amino acids. With 5 bases removed from V and 0 bases from J, the gap between germline ends came to 11 bases. Combining the CDR3 with reference TRBV11-3 and TRBJ2-1 gives the whole variable domain EAGVVQSPRYKIIEKKQPVAFWCNPISGHNTLYWYLQNLGQGPELLIRYENEEAVDDSQLPKDRFSAERLKGVDSTLKIQPAELGDSAVYLCASSPRLGSYNEQFFGPGTRLTVL.

The chain employs TRBV14 and TRBJ2-6; D remains unclear. CDR3 length: 13 amino acids. CDR1 is SGHDN and CDR2 is FVKESK in the germline V gene. Trimming removed 6 bases from V and 2 bases from J, with 5 bases in between. As DNA, the CDR3 is TGTGCCAGCAGGGTTGCTGGGGCCAACGTCCTGACTTTC. Protein product: CASRVAGANVLTF.

This clone was found once. The chain has TRBV7-2 and TRBJ1-1; D is undetermined. Germline loops: CDR1 SGHTA, CDR2 FQGNSA. V was trimmed by 5 bases and J by 5 bases, leaving 12 bases between them. This CDR3 is built from 13 residues. CDR3 sequence: CASSVSRRTEAFF. The CDR3 region has the DNA TGTGCCAGCAGCGTTAGTCGTAGGACTGAAGCTTTCTTT.

V usage is TRBV28 and J usage is TRBJ1-1; 7 nucleotides match TRBD1. From germline, CDR1 is MDHEN and CDR2 SYDVKM. Losses at the gene ends were 1 base for V and 6 bases for J; bases not matched to a gene: 8. The CDR3 is 15 amino acids. CDR3 residues: CASSLSGRGSAEAFF. CDR3 in DNA: TGTGCCAGCAGTTTATCGGGCAGGGGGTCGGCTGAAGCTTTCTTT.

The chain recombines TRBV27 with TRBJ2-2; D remains ambiguous. This CDR3 has 14 amino acids. Germline loops: CDR1 MNHEY, CDR2 SMNVEV (reference sequence). Trimming left V 3 bases short and J 9 bases short, with 14 bases between. The CDR3 is CASSFGLQPRELFF. The CDR3 nucleotides read TGTGCCAGCAGTTTTGGTCTCCAGCCCCGGGAGCTGTTTTTT.